Below are 2 T cell receptor beta chains sequenced from a single sample in a study of blood T cell repertoires in COVID-19 (dated by TCRdb to between 2020 and 2021). The receptor library was made with the immunoSEQ multiplex PCR assay. TCRdb's version of the immuneACCESS table is confined to in-frame rearrangements and falls short of the full clone set. An unresolved V gene accounts for under half of the shortfall where checked; the remainder is of unknown origin. The sample data list some 290,000 clones, and roughly 85% of these were observed just once. The biggest ten clones account for 4.6% of the sample. The sequenced sample was peripheral blood. Receptors originate from a man in his sixties who had recovered from COVID-19.

This clone came up a few times. The chain links TRBV28 to TRBJ1-6, with 8 nucleotides matching TRBD1. V trimming: 6 bases; J trimming: 6 bases; junction bases outside the gene matches: 10. The CDR3 runs to 16 residues. Germline-derived CDR1 and CDR2 are MDHEN and SYDVKM. The CDR3 DNA is TGTGCCAGCAGCCCAACTCAGGGGGCTGGTAATTCACCCCTCCACTTT. The encoded protein is CASSPTQGAGNSPLHF.

The chain employs TRBV18 and TRBJ2-6, with 7 bases identical to TRBD1. V lost 2 bases and J lost 4; bases outside the gene matches: 2. CDR3 length: 15 amino acids. The germline gives CDR1 KGHSH, CDR2 LQKENI. CDR3 bases: TGTGCCAGCTCACCAGACAGGGCAGGGGCCAACGTCCTGACTTTC. This translates into CASSPDRAGANVLTF.